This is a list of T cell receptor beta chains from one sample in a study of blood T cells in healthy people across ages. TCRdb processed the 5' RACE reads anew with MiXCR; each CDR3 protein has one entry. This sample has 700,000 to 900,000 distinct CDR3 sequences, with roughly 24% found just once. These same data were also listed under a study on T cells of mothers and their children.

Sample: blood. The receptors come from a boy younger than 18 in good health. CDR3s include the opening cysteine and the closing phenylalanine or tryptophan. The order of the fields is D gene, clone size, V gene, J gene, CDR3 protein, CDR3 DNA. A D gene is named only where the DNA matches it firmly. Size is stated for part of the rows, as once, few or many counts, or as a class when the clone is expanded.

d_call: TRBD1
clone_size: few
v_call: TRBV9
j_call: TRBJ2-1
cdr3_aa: CASSVRDRGLYNEQFF
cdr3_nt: TGTGCCAGCAGCGTCCGGGACAGGGGGCTGTACAATGAGCAGTTCTTC

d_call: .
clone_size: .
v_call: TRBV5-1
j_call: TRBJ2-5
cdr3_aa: CASSLARVTETHYF
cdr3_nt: TGCGCCAGCAGCTTGGCAAGGGTGACAGAGACCCACTACTTC

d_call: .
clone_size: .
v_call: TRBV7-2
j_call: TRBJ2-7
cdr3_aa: CASSSPLGPGKYF
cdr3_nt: TGTGCCAGCAGCTCCCCTCTAGGGCCAGGGAAGTACTTC

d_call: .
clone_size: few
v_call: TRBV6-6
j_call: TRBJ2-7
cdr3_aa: CASSEDKSTYEQYF
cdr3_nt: TGTGCCAGCAGTGAGGACAAGTCTACCTACGAGCAGTACTTC

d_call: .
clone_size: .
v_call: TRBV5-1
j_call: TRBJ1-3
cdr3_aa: CASSSRDGASGNTIYF
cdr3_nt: TGCGCCAGCAGCTCCCGGGACGGCGCTTCTGGAAACACCATATATTTT

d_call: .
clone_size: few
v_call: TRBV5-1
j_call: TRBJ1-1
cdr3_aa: CASSALRMNTEAFF
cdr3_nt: TGCGCCAGCAGCGCCCTTCGCATGAACACTGAAGCTTTCTTT

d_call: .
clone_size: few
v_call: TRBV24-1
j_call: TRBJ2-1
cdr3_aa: CATNSPDGEQFF
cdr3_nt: TGTGCCACCAACAGTCCTGATGGGGAGCAGTTCTTC

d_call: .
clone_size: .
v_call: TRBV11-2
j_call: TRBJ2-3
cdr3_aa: CASSLVGPFYGGQDTQYF
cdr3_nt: TGTGCCAGCAGCTTAGTTGGCCCCTTTTACGGGGGGCAAGATACGCAGTATTTT

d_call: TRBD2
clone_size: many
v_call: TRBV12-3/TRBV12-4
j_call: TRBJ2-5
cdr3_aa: CASSSSGKETQYF
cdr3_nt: TGTGCCAGCAGTTCTAGCGGTAAAGAGACCCAGTACTTC

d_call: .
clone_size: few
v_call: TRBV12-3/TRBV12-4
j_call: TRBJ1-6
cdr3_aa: CASSFDQYNSPLHF
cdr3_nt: TGTGCCAGCAGTTTCGACCAGTATAATTCACCCCTCCACTTT

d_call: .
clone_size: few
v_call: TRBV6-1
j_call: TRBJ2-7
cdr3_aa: CASSAGRLGSYEQYF
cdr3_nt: TGTGCCAGCAGTGCCGGACGGTTAGGGTCCTACGAGCAGTACTTC

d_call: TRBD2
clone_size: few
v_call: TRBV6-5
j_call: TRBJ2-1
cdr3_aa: CAGSPTSGGSNEQFF
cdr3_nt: TGTGCCGGCAGCCCCACTAGCGGGGGGTCCAATGAGCAGTTCTTC

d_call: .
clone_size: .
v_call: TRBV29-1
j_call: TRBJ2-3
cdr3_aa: CSVDPRELGGDTQYF
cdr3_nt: TGCAGCGTTGATCCCAGGGAGTTAGGAGGAGATACGCAGTATTTT

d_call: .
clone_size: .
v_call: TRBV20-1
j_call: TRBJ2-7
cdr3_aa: CSARDQGEQYF
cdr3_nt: TGCAGTGCTAGAGATCAAGGAGAGCAGTACTTC

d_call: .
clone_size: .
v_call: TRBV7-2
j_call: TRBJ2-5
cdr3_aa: CASIPVRGYQETQYF
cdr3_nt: TGTGCCAGCATCCCAGTCAGGGGATACCAAGAGACCCAGTACTTC

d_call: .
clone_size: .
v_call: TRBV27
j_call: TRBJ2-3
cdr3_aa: CASTGGDTQYF
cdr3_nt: TGTGCCAGCACTGGGGGAGATACGCAGTATTTT

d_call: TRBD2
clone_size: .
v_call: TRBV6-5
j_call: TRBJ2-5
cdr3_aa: CASSSTSEQETQYF
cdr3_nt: TGTGCCAGCAGCTCTACTAGCGAGCAAGAGACCCAGTACTTC

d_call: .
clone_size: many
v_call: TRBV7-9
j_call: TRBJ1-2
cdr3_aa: CASRGRVGYTF
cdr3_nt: TGTGCCAGCAGAGGCAGGGTTGGCTACACCTTC

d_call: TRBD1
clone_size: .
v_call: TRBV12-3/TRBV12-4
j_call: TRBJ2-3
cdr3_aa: CASSQGQGRADTQYF
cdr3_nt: TGTGCCAGCAGCCAGGGACAGGGGAGGGCAGATACGCAGTATTTT

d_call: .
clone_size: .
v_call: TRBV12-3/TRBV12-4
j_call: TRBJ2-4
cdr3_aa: CASTWGVDSYLAKNIQYF
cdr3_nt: TGTGCCAGCACTTGGGGGGTCGACAGTTACTTAGCCAAAAACATTCAGTACTTC

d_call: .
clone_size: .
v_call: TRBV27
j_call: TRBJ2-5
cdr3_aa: CASSFSGGEVGETQYF
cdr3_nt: TGTGCCAGCAGTTTTTCGGGGGGCGAGGTTGGGGAGACCCAGTACTTC

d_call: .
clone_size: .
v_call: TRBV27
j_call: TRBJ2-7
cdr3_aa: CASSLRRGTYEQYF
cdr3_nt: TGTGCCAGCAGTTTAAGGCGGGGAACCTACGAGCAGTACTTC

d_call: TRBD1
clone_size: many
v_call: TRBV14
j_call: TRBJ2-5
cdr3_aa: CASSQAGTVKETQYF
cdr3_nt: TGTGCCAGCAGCCAGGCCGGGACAGTCAAGGAGACCCAGTACTTC

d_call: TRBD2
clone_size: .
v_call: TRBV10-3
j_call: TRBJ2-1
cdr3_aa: CAISGSSGGYNEQFF
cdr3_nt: TGTGCCATCAGTGGTAGTAGCGGGGGGTACAATGAGCAGTTCTTC

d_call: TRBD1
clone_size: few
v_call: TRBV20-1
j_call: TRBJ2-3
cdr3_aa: CSAQDRGEETDTQYF
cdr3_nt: TGCAGTGCGCAAGACAGGGGGGAGGAAACAGATACGCAGTATTTT

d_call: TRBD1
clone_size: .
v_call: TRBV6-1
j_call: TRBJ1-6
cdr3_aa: CASSGDRETLHF
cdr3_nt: TGTGCCAGCAGCGGGGACAGAGAAACCCTCCACTTT

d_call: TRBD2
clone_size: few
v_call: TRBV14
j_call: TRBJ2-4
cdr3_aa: CASSSRGERNIQYF
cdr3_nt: TGTGCCAGCAGCTCACGGGGGGAGAGAAACATTCAGTACTTC

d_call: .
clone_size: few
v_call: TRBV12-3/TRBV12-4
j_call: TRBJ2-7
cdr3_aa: CASSLSLVSYEQYF
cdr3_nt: TGTGCCAGCAGTTTAAGTCTAGTCTCCTACGAGCAGTACTTC

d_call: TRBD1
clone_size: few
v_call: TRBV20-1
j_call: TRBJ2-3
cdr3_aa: CSASPGQGVNTQYF
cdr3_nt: TGCAGTGCTAGCCCCGGACAGGGAGTAAATACGCAGTACTTT

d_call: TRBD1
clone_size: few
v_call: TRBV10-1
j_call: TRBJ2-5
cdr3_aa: CASSSTGEVETQYF
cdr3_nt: TGCGCCAGCAGTTCGACAGGGGAAGTAGAGACCCAGTACTTC

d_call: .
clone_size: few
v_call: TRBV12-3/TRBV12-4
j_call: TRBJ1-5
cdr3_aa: CASSLATAGDQPQHF
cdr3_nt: TGTGCCAGCAGTTTAGCTACGGCAGGGGATCAGCCCCAGCATTTT

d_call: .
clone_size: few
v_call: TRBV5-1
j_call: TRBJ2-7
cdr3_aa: CASSLGSGIPKTYEQYF
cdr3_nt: TGCGCCAGCAGCTTGGGATCCGGTATCCCAAAAACCTACGAGCAGTACTTC

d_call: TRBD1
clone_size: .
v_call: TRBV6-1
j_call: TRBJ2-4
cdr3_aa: CASSEVAPARGSAKNIQYF
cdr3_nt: TGTGCCAGCAGTGAAGTGGCCCCGGCCAGGGGGTCAGCCAAAAACATTCAGTACTTC

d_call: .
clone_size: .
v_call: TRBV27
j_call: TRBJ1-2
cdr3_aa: CASSLSGQGYGYTF
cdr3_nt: TGTGCCAGCAGTTTATCGGGGCAGGGATATGGCTACACCTTC

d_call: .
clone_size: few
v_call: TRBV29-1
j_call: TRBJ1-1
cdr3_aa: CSGTKNTEAFF
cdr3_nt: TGCAGCGGAACTAAGAACACTGAAGCTTTCTTT

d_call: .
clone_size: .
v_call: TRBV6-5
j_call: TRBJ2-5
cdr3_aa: CATQRSGVGWGETQYF
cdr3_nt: TGTGCCACCCAACGGTCTGGCGTTGGGTGGGGGGAGACCCAGTACTTC

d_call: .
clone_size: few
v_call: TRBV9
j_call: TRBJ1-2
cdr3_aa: CASSGSNWADPLGYTF
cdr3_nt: TGTGCCAGCAGCGGATCTAACTGGGCAGACCCGCTTGGCTACACCTTC

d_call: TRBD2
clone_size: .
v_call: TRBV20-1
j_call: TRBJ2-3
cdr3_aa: CSARLAASTDTQYF
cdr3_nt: TGCAGTGCTAGACTAGCGGCTAGCACAGATACGCAGTATTTT

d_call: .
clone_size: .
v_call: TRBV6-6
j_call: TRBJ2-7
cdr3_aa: CASSRPGDYEQYF
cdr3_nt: TGTGCCAGCAGTCGCCCGGGGGACTACGAGCAGTACTTC

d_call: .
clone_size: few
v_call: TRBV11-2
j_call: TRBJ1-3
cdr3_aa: CASSEPGAGSGNTIYF
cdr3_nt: TGTGCCAGCAGCGAGCCTGGGGCAGGCTCTGGAAACACCATATATTTT

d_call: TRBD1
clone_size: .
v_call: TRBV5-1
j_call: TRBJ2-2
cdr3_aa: CASSLLAGGAGNTGELFF
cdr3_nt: TGCGCCAGCAGCTTGTTGGCAGGGGGCGCGGGAAACACCGGGGAGCTGTTTTTT

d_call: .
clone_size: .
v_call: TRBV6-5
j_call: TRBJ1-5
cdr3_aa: CASSLTMNSNQPQHF
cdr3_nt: TGTGCCAGCAGCCTGACAATGAATAGCAATCAGCCCCAGCATTTT